This TCR beta chain derives from a study of a mutant IDH1 vaccine in newly diagnosed glioma. The table came from immunoSEQ multiplex PCR; TCRdb's copy has only in-frame clones and leaves some out. Here the sample spans about 56,000 clones, roughly four fifths being singletons. Looked up from germline, CDR1 is MNHEY and CDR2 is SMNVEV (reference sequence). Trimming removed 1 base from V and 0 bases from J, with 9 bases in between. This CDR3 spans 15 amino acids. Time point indicated: week 47, end of study. The content of each vaccine dose was 300 ug of mutant IDH1 20-mer peptide, and topical imiquimod accompanied it. Points on this clone: What it binds is unknown.

Sequenced material: PBMCs, taken from a glioma patient whose treatment included an IDH1 peptide vaccine. J is TRBJ1-2 and V is TRBV27, with D perhaps matching TRBD1 (6 bases). The TCR comes from a woman aged 50 to 65 with glioma. DNA for the CDR3: TGTGCCAGCAGTTTATTTGGACAGACTAACTATGGCTACACCTTC. This gives the protein CASSLFGQTNYGYTF.